The clone carrying this TCR beta chain was picked up many times. Those patients with uncontrolled infection, other autoimmune disease, pregnancy or lactation were excluded. Any symptoms of ophthalmopathy came after the first hyperthyroidism diagnosis, from which the blood sample dates. The sample is drawn from a study of T cells in Graves' hyperthyroidism and ophthalmopathy. Amplification of TCR beta CDR3 regions was performed using RNA transcripts as template. TCR CDR3 regions were first amplified by RT-PCR with HTBI primers. TCRdb independently ran MiXCR on the multiplex PCR reads; one entry per CDR3 protein. The profile shows hundreds of thousands of distinct CDR3 sequences, 18% of them singletons. This CDR3 has 15 amino acids. Per germline, CDR1 SGHVS and CDR2 FNYEAQ. The V gene end was trimmed by 5 bases and the J gene end by 2 bases; junction bases not matched to a gene: 7.

The receptor was derived from a woman between 45 and 65 years old with Graves' hyperthyroidism that later progressed to Graves' ophthalmopathy. V usage is TRBV7-6 and J usage is TRBJ1-1; TRBD1 aligns across 8 bases. Specimen: blood. CDR3 DNA sequence: TGTGCCAGCAGCGTCTACAGGGGGACAAACACTGAAGCTTTCTTT. This codes for CASSVYRGTNTEAFF.